A selection of T cell receptor beta chains follows, all from one sample in a study of T cell repertoires in cytomegalovirus infection. TCRdb passed the reads through MiXCR, listing each CDR3 protein once. The sample has some 440,000 distinct CDR3 sequences, around 32% seen once; the top ten hold roughly an eighth. Sequenced input: PBMCs. The source is a human donor in good health (CMV status not recorded). Some clones in this sample may be carry-over from other donors' samples. The CDR3 runs from the conserved cysteine through the conserved F or W. The D gene is left open where the match is weak. The size field is filled for only some rows; it gives once, few, many or a size class.

clone size	J gene	CDR3 length	D gene	V gene	CDR3 protein	CDR3 DNA
few	TRBJ2-7	14	.	TRBV7-6	CASSPAGPSFEQYF	TGTGCCAGCAGCCCGGCGGGGCCATCTTTCGAGCAGTACTTC
once	TRBJ1-4	17	.	TRBV7-2	CASSLLPSRATNEKLYF	TGTGCCAGCAGCCTGCTACCTTCTCGGGCAACTAATGAAAAACTGTACTTT
.	TRBJ1-6	17	.	TRBV20-1	CSARREGRSSYNSPLHF	TGCAGTGCCCGCAGGGAAGGCCGGAGCTCCTATAATTCACCCCTCCACTTT
few	TRBJ1-1	13	.	TRBV6-2/TRBV6-3	CASKGTFNTEAFF	TGTGCCAGCAAGGGGACATTCAACACTGAAGCTTTCTTT
once	TRBJ1-2	16	.	TRBV2	CASSEESYRDYRGYTF	TGTGCCAGCAGTGAGGAAAGCTACCGGGACTATCGTGGCTACACCTTC
few	TRBJ2-5	14	.	TRBV7-9	CATQVSIYQETQYF	TGTGCCACACAGGTCAGCATATACCAAGAGACCCAGTACTTC
.	TRBJ1-2	12	.	TRBV27	CASSPWLGAYTF	TGTGCCAGCAGTCCGTGGTTGGGGGCCTACACCTTC
.	TRBJ2-1	19	TRBD2	TRBV6-5	CASSLTFSGGMSSYNEQFF	TGTGCCAGCAGCCTAACTTTTAGCGGGGGGATGAGCTCCTACAATGAGCAGTTCTTC
.	TRBJ2-7	13	.	TRBV4-1	CASSPNRFGEQYF	TGCGCCAGCAGCCCCAACCGATTCGGGGAGCAGTACTTC
.	TRBJ2-7	14	TRBD1	TRBV5-6	CASSYGTASYEQYF	TGTGCCAGCAGCTACGGGACAGCAAGCTACGAGCAGTACTTC
few	TRBJ2-1	12	TRBD2	TRBV19	CASSPGAGGPFF	TGTGCCAGTAGCCCCGGAGCGGGGGGGCCGTTCTTC
many	TRBJ1-3	16	TRBD1	TRBV10-3	CAIRTGTGTSGNTIYF	TGTGCCATCAGGACCGGGACAGGTACCTCTGGAAACACCATATATTTT
few	TRBJ1-2	14	TRBD1	TRBV10-3	CAIEWTGMHYGYTF	TGTGCCATCGAATGGACAGGAATGCACTATGGCTACACCTTC
.	TRBJ2-7	15	.	TRBV11-2	CASSLLTRASYEQYF	TGTGCCAGCAGCTTACTGACCAGAGCTTCCTACGAGCAGTACTTC
.	TRBJ2-7	14	.	TRBV27	CARSFVDRSYEQYF	TGTGCCCGCAGTTTTGTCGACCGCTCCTACGAGCAGTACTTC
.	TRBJ1-1	13	.	TRBV11-2	CASSLDSATEDFF	TGTGCCAGCAGCTTAGATTCGGCGACTGAAGATTTCTTT
.	TRBJ1-4	15	TRBD1	TRBV6-1	CASRTGQGFEEKLFF	TGTGCCAGCAGGACAGGACAGGGCTTCGAGGAAAAACTGTTTTTT
.	TRBJ1-4	15	.	TRBV6-6	CASSYSGASNEKLFF	TGTGCCAGCAGTTACTCGGGGGCCTCTAATGAAAAACTGTTTTTT
few	TRBJ1-1	14	.	TRBV6-2/TRBV6-3	CASSFLDRNTEAFF	TGTGCCAGCAGTTTCCTGGACAGGAACACTGAAGCTTTCTTT
.	TRBJ2-3	18	TRBD2	TRBV6-6	CASSYGRKVAGFGDTQYF	TGTGCCAGCAGTTATGGGAGGAAGGTAGCGGGGTTCGGAGATACGCAGTATTTT
many	TRBJ1-2	15	TRBD1	TRBV7-2	CASSPIRTGTHGYTF	TGTGCCAGCAGCCCGATAAGGACAGGGACTCATGGCTACACCTTC
.	TRBJ2-1	16	TRBD2	TRBV11-2	CASSRGAGGPYNEQFF	TGTGCCAGCAGCCGAGGGGCGGGGGGGCCCTACAATGAGCAGTTCTTC
few	TRBJ1-2	16	.	TRBV4-1	CASSDFINRARQGYTF	TGCGCCAGCAGCGACTTCATAAACAGGGCTCGCCAAGGCTACACCTTC
.	TRBJ1-3	16	.	TRBV28	CASSLIGQANGNTIYF	TGTGCCAGCAGTTTAATAGGGCAGGCTAATGGAAACACCATATATTTT
.	TRBJ1-2	17	.	TRBV18	CASSPLYEAQDEAGYTF	TGTGCCAGCTCACCCCTCTACGAGGCCCAAGATGAAGCTGGCTACACCTTC
.	TRBJ2-1	16	TRBD2	TRBV24-1	CATSGLAGGNYNEQFF	TGTGCCACCAGTGGATTAGCGGGGGGAAACTACAATGAGCAGTTCTTC
.	TRBJ1-4	13	.	TRBV6-8	CASSRMEGEKLFF	TGTGCCAGCAGCCGGATGGAAGGTGAAAAACTGTTTTTT
.	TRBJ1-1	13	.	TRBV6-5	CASRPGGHTEAFF	TGTGCCAGCAGGCCCGGGGGGCACACTGAAGCTTTCTTT
.	TRBJ1-4	15	.	TRBV24-1	CATSDSGTANEKLFF	TGTGCCACCAGTGATTCCGGGACTGCGAATGAAAAACTGTTTTTT
.	TRBJ2-1	14	.	TRBV5-6	CASSWGDPANEQFF	TGTGCCAGCAGCTGGGGGGATCCGGCGAATGAGCAGTTCTTC
.	TRBJ1-2	14	TRBD1	TRBV29-1	CSVEEVNRGSGYTF	TGCAGCGTTGAAGAAGTGAACAGGGGAAGCGGCTACACCTTC
.	TRBJ2-1	18	TRBD2	TRBV4-3	CASSPRPAGAISYNEQFF	TGCGCCAGCAGCCCCCGCCCAGCGGGGGCCATTTCCTACAATGAGCAGTTCTTC
many	TRBJ2-7	17	.	TRBV7-6	CASSSLGGSRSSYEQYF	TGTGCCAGCAGCTCCCTCGGGGGATCCAGGAGCTCCTACGAGCAGTACTTC
.	TRBJ1-2	11	.	TRBV23-1	CASRGVYGYTF	TGCGCCAGCAGAGGGGTTTATGGCTACACCTTC
few	TRBJ1-3	16	.	TRBV11-2	CASSAGISMAGNTIYF	TGTGCCAGCAGCGCCGGGATCTCGATGGCAGGAAACACCATATATTTT
few	TRBJ1-6	15	TRBD1	TRBV6-5	CASSRSQGANSPLHF	TGTGCCAGCAGTAGATCACAGGGGGCGAATTCACCCCTCCACTTT
.	TRBJ1-2	11	.	TRBV20-1	CSARRGDGYTF	TGCAGTGCTAGACGAGGGGATGGCTACACCTTC
once	TRBJ1-6	14	TRBD1	TRBV7-3	CASSLDRVNSPRQF	TGTGCCAGCAGCCTAGACAGGGTCAATTCACCCCGCCAATTT
.	TRBJ2-4	12	.	TRBV2	CASSEKGDIQYF	TGTGCCAGCAGTGAAAAGGGAGACATTCAGTACTTC
.	TRBJ2-3	14	.	TRBV7-2	CASSLFPGTDTQYF	TGTGCCAGCAGCTTATTTCCGGGGACGGATACGCAGTATTTT
.	TRBJ2-7	13	.	TRBV28	CASTSPPENEQYF	TGTGCCAGCACCTCACCACCCGAAAACGAGCAGTACTTC
.	TRBJ2-1	15	TRBD2	TRBV20-1	CSARATSGGYNEQFF	TGCAGTGCTAGAGCGACTAGCGGGGGGTACAATGAGCAGTTCTTC